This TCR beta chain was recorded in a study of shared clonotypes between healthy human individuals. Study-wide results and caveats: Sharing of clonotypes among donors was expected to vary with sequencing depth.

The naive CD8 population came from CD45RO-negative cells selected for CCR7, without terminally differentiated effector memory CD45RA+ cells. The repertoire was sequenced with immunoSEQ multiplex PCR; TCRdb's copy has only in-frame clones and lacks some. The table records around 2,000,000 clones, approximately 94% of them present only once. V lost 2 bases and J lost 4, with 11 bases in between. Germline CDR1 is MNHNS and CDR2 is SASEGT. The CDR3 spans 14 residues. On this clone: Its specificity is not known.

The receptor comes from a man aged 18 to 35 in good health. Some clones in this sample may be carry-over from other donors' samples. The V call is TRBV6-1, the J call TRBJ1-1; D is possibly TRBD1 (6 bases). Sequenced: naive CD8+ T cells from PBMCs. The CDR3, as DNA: TGTGCCAGCAGTGAATCGAGGGGGGGCACTGAAGCTTTCTTT. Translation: CASSESRGGTEAFF.